This T cell receptor (beta chain) derives from a study of PD-1 blockade in mismatch repair-deficient tumors (TCRdb year 2017). Regarding the research as a whole: Between late 2013 and 2016, the trial enrolled about 93 consecutive patients with 12 mismatch repair-deficient cancer types, every one of whom had been previously treated and was progressing. Tumor-associated T cell clones in the peripheral blood of patients responding to PD-1 blockade were tracked using deep sequencing of TCR CDR3 regions. Findings and caveats that apply to the study as a whole: Tumor-resident clones, often undetectable in blood before treatment, expanded rapidly after pembrolizumab and then contracted, generally before radiologic responses.

In regard to this clone: Its antigen specificity is not known. Base qualities are not recorded, but no much larger clone differs from it by a single base.

The CDR3 sequence holds 14 residues, the cysteine and phenylalanine included. Only the CDR3 DNA stays, 42 bases, in frame from base 1. The V and J ends are trimmed by 10 bases and 5 bases, leaving 17 bases between them. CDR1 and CDR2 were assigned from the germline V gene (reference sequence) as MNHNY and SVGAGI. Receptor libraries were prepared by the immunoSEQ multiplex PCR assay. TCRdb carries this immuneACCESS record with in-frame sequences only. Its versions omit some clonotypes, under half of them owing to an unresolved V gene in the studies checked, with the rest unexplained. This sample holds tens of thousands of clones; more than 80% were observed only once. Of the sample, roughly 21% is held by the ten largest clones. The sample's time point label, in plain terms: peripheral blood 12 weeks after first pembrolizumab dose. For each enrolled patient, mismatch repair deficiency was established using either polymerase chain reaction or immunohistochemistry. TCR sequencing was performed for a few patients who responded to pembrolizumab therapy. Pembrolizumab PD-1 blockade was prospectively tested in advanced mismatch repair-deficient cancers, regardless of tissue of origin, in the phase II trial. Peripheral blood T cell samples were gathered serially, both before PD-1 blockade started and at multiple time points afterward. Blood sampling times were expressed in weeks after the first pembrolizumab dose.

Sample: peripheral blood, taken 12 weeks after starting pembrolizumab. The receptor chain draws on TRBV6-6 and TRBJ2-2; the D segment cannot be called with confidence. This TCR was recovered from an adult with mismatch repair-deficient cancer. The DNA sequence is TGTGCCACCGTGTGGGGTACTGGGACCGGGGAGCTGTTTTTT. Its product reads: CATVWGTGTGELFF.